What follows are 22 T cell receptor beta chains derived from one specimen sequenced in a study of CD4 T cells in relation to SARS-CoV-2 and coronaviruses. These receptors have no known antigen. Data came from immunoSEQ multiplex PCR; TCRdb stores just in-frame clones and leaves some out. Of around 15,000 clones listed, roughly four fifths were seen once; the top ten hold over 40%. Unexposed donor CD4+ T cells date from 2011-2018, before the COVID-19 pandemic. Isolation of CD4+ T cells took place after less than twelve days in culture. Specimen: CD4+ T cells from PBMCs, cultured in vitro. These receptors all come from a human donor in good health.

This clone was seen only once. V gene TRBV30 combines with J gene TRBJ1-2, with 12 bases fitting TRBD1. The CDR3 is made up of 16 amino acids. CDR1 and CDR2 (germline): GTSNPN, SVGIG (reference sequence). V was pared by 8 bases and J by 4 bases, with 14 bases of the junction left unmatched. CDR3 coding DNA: TGTGCCGCCCCTCGGGGGACAGGGGGCAGGATCTATGGCTACACCTTC. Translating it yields CAAPRGTGGRIYGYTF.

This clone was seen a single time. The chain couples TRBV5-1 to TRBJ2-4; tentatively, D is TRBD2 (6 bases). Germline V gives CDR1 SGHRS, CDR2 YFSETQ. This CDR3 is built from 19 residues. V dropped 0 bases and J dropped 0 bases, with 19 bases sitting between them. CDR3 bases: TGCGCCAGCAGCTTGGCCAAAGGCGGGAACGACCTAGCCAAAAACATTCAGTACTTC. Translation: CASSLAKGGNDLAKNIQYF.

DNA of the CDR3: TGTGCCAGCTCACCACGTGTGGTGAGTCAAGAGACCCAGTACTTC. Its protein is CASSPRVVSQETQYF. V and J are TRBV18 and TRBJ2-5; D is ambiguous. The CDR3 loop spans 15 amino acids. Germline CDR1 reads KGHSH; CDR2 reads LQKENI. The V end lost 1 base, the J end lost 2 bases, and 11 bases lay between the germline ends.

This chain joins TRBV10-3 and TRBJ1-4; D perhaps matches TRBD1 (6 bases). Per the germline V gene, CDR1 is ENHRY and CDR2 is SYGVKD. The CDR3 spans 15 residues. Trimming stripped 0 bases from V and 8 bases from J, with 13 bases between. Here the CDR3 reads CAISESPRGGEKLFF. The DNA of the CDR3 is TGTGCCATCAGTGAGTCACCCAGGGGAGGGGAAAAACTGTTTTTT.

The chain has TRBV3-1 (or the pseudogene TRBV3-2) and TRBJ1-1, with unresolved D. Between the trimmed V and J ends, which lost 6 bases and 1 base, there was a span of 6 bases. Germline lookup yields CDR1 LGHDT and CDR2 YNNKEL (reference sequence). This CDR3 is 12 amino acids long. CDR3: CASRHGNTEAFF. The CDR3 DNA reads TGTGCCAGCAGGCACGGGAACACTGAAGCTTTCTTT.

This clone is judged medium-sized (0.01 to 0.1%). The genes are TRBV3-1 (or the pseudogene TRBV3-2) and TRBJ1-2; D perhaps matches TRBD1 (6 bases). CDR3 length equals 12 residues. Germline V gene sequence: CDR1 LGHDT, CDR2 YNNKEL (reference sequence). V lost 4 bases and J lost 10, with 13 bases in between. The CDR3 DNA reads TGTGCCAGCAGCCCTAGTACAGGGCTCTACACCTTC. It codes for CASSPSTGLYTF.

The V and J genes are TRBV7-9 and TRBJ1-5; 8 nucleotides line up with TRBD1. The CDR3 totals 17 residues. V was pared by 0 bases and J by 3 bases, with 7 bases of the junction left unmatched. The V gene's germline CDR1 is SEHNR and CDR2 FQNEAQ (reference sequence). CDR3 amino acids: CASSLAFGQGINQPQHF. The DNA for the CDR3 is TGTGCCAGCAGCTTAGCGTTTGGACAGGGAATCAATCAGCCCCAGCATTTT.

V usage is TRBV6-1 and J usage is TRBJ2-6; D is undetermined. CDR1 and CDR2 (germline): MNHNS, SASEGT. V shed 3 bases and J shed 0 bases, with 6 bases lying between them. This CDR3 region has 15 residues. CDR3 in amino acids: CASSDSPSGANVLTF. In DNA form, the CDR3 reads TGTGCCAGCAGTGATAGCCCCTCTGGGGCCAACGTCCTGACTTTC.

CDR3 DNA sequence: TGTGCCAGCAGTACTGGACAATCACAAGAGACCCAGTACTTC. Translated: CASSTGQSQETQYF. The chain combines TRBV27 with TRBJ2-5; TRBD1 is a possible D gene (5 bases). V gave up 5 bases and J gave up 2 bases, with 12 bases separating them. The CDR3 consists of 14 residues. Germline V gives CDR1 MNHEY, CDR2 SMNVEV (reference sequence).

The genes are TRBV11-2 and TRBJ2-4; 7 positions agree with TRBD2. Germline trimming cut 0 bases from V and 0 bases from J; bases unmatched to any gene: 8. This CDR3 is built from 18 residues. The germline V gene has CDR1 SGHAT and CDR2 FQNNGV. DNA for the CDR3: TGTGCCAGCAGCTTAGATCGTCCGGGGACTATAGCCAAAAACATTCAGTACTTC. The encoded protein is CASSLDRPGTIAKNIQYF. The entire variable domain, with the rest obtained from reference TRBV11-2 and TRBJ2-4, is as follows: EAGVAQSPRYKIIEKRQSVAFWCNPISGHATLYWYQQILGQGPKLLIQFQNNGVVDDSQLPKDRFSAERLKGVDSTLKIQPAKLEDSAVYLCASSLDRPGTIAKNIQYFGAGTRLSVL.

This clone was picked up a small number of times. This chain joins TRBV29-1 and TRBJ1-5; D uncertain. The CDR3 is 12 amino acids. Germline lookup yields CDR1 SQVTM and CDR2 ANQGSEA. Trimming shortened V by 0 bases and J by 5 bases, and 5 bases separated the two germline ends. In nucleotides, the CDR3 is TGCAGCGTTGAAGATTTTGATCAGCCCCAGCATTTT. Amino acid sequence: CSVEDFDQPQHF.

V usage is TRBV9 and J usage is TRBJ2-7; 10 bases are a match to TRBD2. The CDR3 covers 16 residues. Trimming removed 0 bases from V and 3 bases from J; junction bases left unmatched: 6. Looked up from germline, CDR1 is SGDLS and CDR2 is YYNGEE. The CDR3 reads CASSVGPSGSLYEQYF. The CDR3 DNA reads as TGTGCCAGCAGCGTAGGTCCTAGCGGGAGCCTCTACGAGCAGTACTTC.

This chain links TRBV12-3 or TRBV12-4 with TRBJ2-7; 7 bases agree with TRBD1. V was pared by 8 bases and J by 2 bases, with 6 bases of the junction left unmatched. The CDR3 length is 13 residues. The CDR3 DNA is TGTGCCAGCTCCAGGGACAGCACCTACGAGCAGTACTTC. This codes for CASSRDSTYEQYF.

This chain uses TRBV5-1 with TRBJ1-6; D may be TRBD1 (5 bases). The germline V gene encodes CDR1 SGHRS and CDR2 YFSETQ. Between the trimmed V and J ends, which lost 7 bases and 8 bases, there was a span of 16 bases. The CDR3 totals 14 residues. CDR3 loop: CASRMRDGDSPLHF. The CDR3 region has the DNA TGCGCCAGCCGTATGCGGGACGGAGATTCACCCCTCCACTTT. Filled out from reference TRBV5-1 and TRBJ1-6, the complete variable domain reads KAGVTQTPRYLIKTRGQQVTLSCSPISGHRSVSWYQQTPGQGLQFLFEYFSETQRNKGNFPGRFSGRQFSNSRSEMNVSTLELGDSALYLCASRMRDGDSPLHFGNGTRLTVT.

CDR3 nucleotides: TGTGCCAGCTATAGCGGGGTCACAGATACGCAGTATTTT. Amino acid sequence: CASYSGVTDTQYF. This sequence joins TRBV18 and TRBJ2-3, with 8 bases matching TRBD2. V lost 7 bases to trimming and J lost 2 bases; unmatched junction nucleotides: 2. Germline CDR1 is KGHSH and CDR2 is LQKENI. CDR3 size: 13 residues.

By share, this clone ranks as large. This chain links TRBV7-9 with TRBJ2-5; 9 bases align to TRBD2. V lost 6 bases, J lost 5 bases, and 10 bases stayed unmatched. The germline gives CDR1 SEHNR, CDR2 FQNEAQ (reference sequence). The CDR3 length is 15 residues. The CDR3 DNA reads TGTGCCAGCAGTTTCGTAGCGGGAGTGGGGGAGACCCAGTACTTC. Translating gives CASSFVAGVGETQYF. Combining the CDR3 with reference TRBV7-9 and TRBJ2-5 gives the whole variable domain DTGVSQNPRHKITKRGQNVTFRCDPISEHNRLYWYRQTLGQGPEFLTYFQNEAQLEKSRLLSDRFSAERPKGSFSTLEIQRTEQGDSAMYLCASSFVAGVGETQYFGPGTRLLVL.

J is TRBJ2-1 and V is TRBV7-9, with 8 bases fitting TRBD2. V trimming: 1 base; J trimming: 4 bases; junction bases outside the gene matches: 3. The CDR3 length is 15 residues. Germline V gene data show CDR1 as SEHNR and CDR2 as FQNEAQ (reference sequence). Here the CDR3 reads CASSLEAGVYNEQFF. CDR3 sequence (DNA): TGTGCCAGCAGCTTAGAAGCGGGAGTATACAATGAGCAGTTCTTC.

The CDR3 region is CASSIVERQSTDTQYF. CDR3 nucleotide sequence: TGTGCCAGCAGCATTGTTGAGCGGCAAAGCACAGATACGCAGTATTTT. The genes are TRBV11-2 and TRBJ2-3; D perhaps matches TRBD2 (5 bases). Trimming cost V 5 bases and J 0 bases, with 15 bases left between them. This CDR3 contains 16 residues. CDR1 and CDR2 from the germline V gene are SGHAT and FQNNGV.

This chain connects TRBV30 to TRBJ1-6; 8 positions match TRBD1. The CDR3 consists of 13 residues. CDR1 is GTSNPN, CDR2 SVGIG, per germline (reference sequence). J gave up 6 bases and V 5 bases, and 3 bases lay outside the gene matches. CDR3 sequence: CAWGTGSNSPLHF. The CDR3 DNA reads TGTGCCTGGGGGACAGGTTCTAATTCACCCCTCCACTTT.

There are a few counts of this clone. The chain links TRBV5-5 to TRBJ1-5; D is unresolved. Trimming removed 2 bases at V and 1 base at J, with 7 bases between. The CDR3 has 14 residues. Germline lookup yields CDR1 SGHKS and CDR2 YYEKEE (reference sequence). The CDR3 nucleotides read TGTGCCAGCAGCTTAATGGGGAGCAATCAGCCCCAGCATTTT. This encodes CASSLMGSNQPQHF.

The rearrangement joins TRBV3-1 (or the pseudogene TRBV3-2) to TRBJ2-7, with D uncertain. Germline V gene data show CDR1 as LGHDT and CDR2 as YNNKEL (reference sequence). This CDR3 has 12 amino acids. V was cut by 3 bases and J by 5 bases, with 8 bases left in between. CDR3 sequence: CASSHLHNEQYF. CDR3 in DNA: TGTGCCAGCAGCCACTTGCACAACGAGCAGTACTTC.

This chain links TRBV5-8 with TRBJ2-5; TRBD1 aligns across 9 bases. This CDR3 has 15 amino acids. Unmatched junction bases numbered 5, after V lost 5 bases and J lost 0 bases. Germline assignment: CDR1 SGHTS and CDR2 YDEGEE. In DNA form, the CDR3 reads TGTGCCAGCAGACGGGGACAGGGCAACCAAGAGACCCAGTACTTC. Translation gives CASRRGQGNQETQYF.